The present TCR beta chain was sequenced within a study of cytomegalovirus exposure and HLA in healthy donors. Findings and limits, study-wide: Listed as cytomegalovirus-associated were 150 or so TCR beta chains. Reports state that TCR beta sequences accurately predicted most subjects' HLA-A and HLA-B alleles. It was reported in a later analysis that an Asian-associated ancestry cluster showed fewer N-insertions than the approximately 670-donor mean.

On this clone: Antigen unknown.

Germline V lookup: CDR1 MGHRA, CDR2 YSYEKL. V lost 2 bases and J lost 3; bases outside the gene matches: 6. The CDR3 contains 15 residues. The study ran its PCR with 60 Vbeta and 13 Jbeta primers. The data were produced by immunoSEQ multiplex PCR, yet TCRdb's version contains in-frame clones alone and is incomplete. The table lists about 160,000 clones, approximately 80% of them singletons. Source material: PBMCs. The sequence came from a young man in good health and CMV-seropositive. The chain links TRBV4-1 to TRBJ1-1; 7 bases agree with TRBD1. Here the CDR3 reads CASSQLMTGHTEAFF. The CDR3 DNA follows: TGCGCCAGCAGCCAACTAATGACAGGGCACACTGAAGCTTTCTTT.